This entry lists 18 T cell receptor beta chains sequenced from one sample in a study of shared clonotypes between healthy human individuals (dated by TCRdb to the early 2020s). Library method: the immunoSEQ multiplex PCR assay. TCRdb stores this immuneACCESS table with in-frame sequences only. Part of the clones is absent; in the studies checked, under half of the shortfall reflects unresolved V genes, and no reason is known for the rest. The sample contains around 1 million clones, approximately 80% of them found a single time. Jointly, the top ten make up over 1.3% of the sample. The material sequenced was memory CD4+ T cells sorted from blood. The cell subset or site label, read with the paper, signifies: CD45RA-negative fraction. Every receptor here comes from a man between 18 and 29 years old in good health.

The V gene is TRBV29-1, the J gene TRBJ2-1, with a weak D call TRBD2 (6 bases). Germline values: CDR1 SQVTM, CDR2 ANQGSEA. The V gene lost 1 base and the J gene lost 0 bases, with 13 bases spanning the gap. The CDR3 contains 16 residues. CDR3 protein: CSVEAGDPSSYNEQFF. The CDR3 bases are TGCAGCGTTGAAGCGGGGGACCCGAGCTCCTACAATGAGCAGTTCTTC.

The V gene is TRBV19, the J gene TRBJ1-2, with D possibly matching TRBD1 (5 bases). The CDR3 extends over 14 amino acids. V gave up 4 bases and J gave up 0 bases, with 9 bases separating them. Germline CDR1 and CDR2: LNHDA and SQIVND (reference sequence). This CDR3 is CASSTREANYGYTF. The CDR3 region has the DNA TGTGCCAGTAGTACCAGGGAAGCTAACTATGGCTACACCTTC.

J is TRBJ1-3 and V is TRBV6-5; D not certain. Between the trimmed V and J ends, which lost 6 bases and 2 bases, there was a span of 14 bases. The CDR3 consists of 15 residues. CDR1 and CDR2 from the germline V gene are MNHEY and SVGAGI. The CDR3 region has the DNA TGTGCCAGCAGCCTAACAGTGACTACTGGAAACACCATATATTTT. This encodes CASSLTVTTGNTIYF.

The chain employs TRBV5-1 and TRBJ1-1; TRBD1 is a possible D gene (6 bases). V was clipped by 4 bases and J by 5 bases, with 15 bases between them. CDR3 length: 14 residues. Germline CDR1 SGHRS, CDR2 YFSETQ. The CDR3 DNA sequence: TGCGCCAGCAGCCCCGGGGGGGCGGAAACTGAAGCTTTCTTT. It yields the protein CASSPGGAETEAFF.

The CDR3 nucleotides read TGTGCCGGCCTGGGACTAGCGGGACCGACCTACAATGAGCAGTTCTTC. Translation gives CAGLGLAGPTYNEQFF. The chain joins TRBV6-6 to TRBJ2-1; 13 nucleotides align to TRBD2. V shed 11 bases and J 2 bases; nucleotides not matched to a gene: 9. CDR3 length equals 16 residues. The germline V gene encodes CDR1 MNHNY and CDR2 SVGAGI (reference sequence).

The chain is built from TRBV6-1 and TRBJ1-5; 9 bases fit TRBD1. This CDR3 spans 13 amino acids. CDR1 and CDR2 from the germline V gene are MNHNS and SASEGT. V dropped 7 bases and J dropped 5; count of bases not matched to a gene: 3. The CDR3 is CASIGTGYQPQHF. In nucleotides, the CDR3 is TGTGCCAGCATTGGGACAGGGTATCAGCCCCAGCATTTT.

The CDR3 sequence: CASRPSTVEQYF. The CDR3 bases are TGTGCCAGCAGGCCCTCCACGGTAGAGCAGTACTTC. The chain carries TRBV28 and TRBJ2-7; no reliable D call. The CDR3 length is 12 residues. The germline V gene encodes CDR1 MDHEN and CDR2 SYDVKM. Trimming removed 6 bases at V and 7 bases at J, with 13 bases between. Based on the CDR3 plus reference TRBV28 and TRBJ2-7, the full variable domain is DVKVTQSSRYLVKRTGEKVFLECVQDMDHENMFWYRQDPGLGLRLIYFSYDVKMKEKGDIPEGYSVSREKKERFSLILESASTNQTSMYLCASRPSTVEQYFGPGTRLTVT.

The rearrangement uses TRBV7-2 and TRBJ2-2, with a possible D match to TRBD1 (6 bases). V was shortened by 1 base and J by 6 bases, with 9 bases between the two germline ends. The CDR3 runs 14 residues. In germline, CDR1 is SGHTA, CDR2 FQGNSA. CDR3 coding DNA: TGTGCCAGCAGCTTAGGCAGGGGTTCCGGGGAGCTGTTTTTT. Amino acid sequence: CASSLGRGSGELFF.

This clone appeared a few times. The chain is built from TRBV28 and TRBJ1-2; unclear D gene. Germline V CDR1 and CDR2: MDHEN, SYDVKM. V was trimmed by 5 bases and J by 4 bases, leaving 14 bases between them. The CDR3 length is 14 residues. CDR3 sequence: CASSPTPDGYGYTF. In DNA, the CDR3 is TGTGCCAGCAGTCCCACCCCTGACGGCTATGGCTACACCTTC.

This clone was seen a single time. The CDR3 DNA follows: TGTGCCAGCAGTCCGACTAGCGGGAGGTCGAATGAGCAGTTCTTC. Translation gives CASSPTSGRSNEQFF. This chain connects TRBV2 to TRBJ2-1; TRBD2 matches at 13 bases. CDR1 and CDR2 (germline): SNHLY, FYNNEI. Germline trimming cut 5 bases from V and 7 bases from J; bases unmatched to any gene: 5. The CDR3 is 15 residues long.

J is TRBJ1-2 and V is TRBV27; no reliable D call. Germline loops: CDR1 MNHEY, CDR2 SMNVEV (reference sequence). This CDR3 comprises 13 residues. The V end lost 7 bases, the J end lost 1 base, and 10 bases lay between the germline ends. The CDR3 sequence: CASKATLNYGYTF. The CDR3 region has the DNA TGTGCCAGCAAGGCCACCCTTAACTATGGCTACACCTTC.

For this clone: Distinct nucleotide sequences in the sample also encode this CDR3. The rearrangement links TRBV18 to TRBJ1-1; the D gene is possibly TRBD1 (5 bases). This CDR3 is built from 13 residues. Per the germline V gene, CDR1 is KGHSH and CDR2 is LQKENI. The V gene lost 3 bases and the J gene lost 1 base, with 6 bases spanning the gap. The CDR3 DNA follows: TGTGCCAGCTCACCTGGACAGAACACTGAAGCTTTCTTT. It encodes CASSPGQNTEAFF.

V gene TRBV11-2 combines with J gene TRBJ2-7; weak D call: TRBD2 (6 bases). The length of the CDR3 is 14 residues. With 3 bases removed from V and 2 bases from J, the gap between germline ends came to 11 bases. The germline gives CDR1 SGHAT, CDR2 FQNNGV. This CDR3 is CASSLGRGAYEQYF. For the CDR3, the DNA is TGTGCCAGCAGCTTGGGGCGGGGAGCCTACGAGCAGTACTTC. Filled out from reference TRBV11-2 and TRBJ2-7, the complete variable domain reads EAGVAQSPRYKIIEKRQSVAFWCNPISGHATLYWYQQILGQGPKLLIQFQNNGVVDDSQLPKDRFSAERLKGVDSTLKIQPAKLEDSAVYLCASSLGRGAYEQYFGPGTRLTVT.

Here the CDR3 reads CASSETGGGSYEQYF. CDR3 DNA sequence: TGTGCCAGCAGTGAAACGGGGGGGGGCTCCTACGAGCAGTACTTC. The chain employs TRBV6-1 and TRBJ2-7; 8 nucleotides agree with TRBD2. V lost 2 bases and J lost 0; bases outside the gene matches: 3. The CDR3 is made up of 15 amino acids. Looked up from germline, CDR1 is MNHNS and CDR2 is SASEGT.

This sequence joins TRBV21-1 and TRBJ1-4; the tabulated D call, TRBD1, remains unverified against the DNA. TRBV21-1 is listed as a pseudogene. The CDR3 covers 14 residues. The CDR3 spells CASGPDRGFEKLFF. CDR3 coding DNA: TGTGCCAGCGGGCCGGACAGGGGGTTTGAAAAACTGTTTTTT.

This chain uses TRBV29-1 with TRBJ1-2, with a tentative D call TRBD1 (5 bases). This CDR3 comprises 14 residues. Trimming took off 2 bases at V and 2 bases at J, with 12 bases between the two ends. From germline, CDR1 is SQVTM and CDR2 ANQGSEA. CDR3 protein: CSVEMGSGNYGYTF. As DNA, the CDR3 is TGCAGCGTTGAAATGGGGTCAGGGAACTATGGCTACACCTTC.

J is TRBJ1-3 and V is TRBV9; no definite D call. The CDR3 extends over 15 amino acids. Germline CDR1 is SGDLS and CDR2 is YYNGEE. Trimming cost V 0 bases and J 4 bases, with 11 bases left between them. The chain's CDR3 is CASSVGSGQGNTIYF. For the CDR3, the DNA is TGTGCCAGCAGCGTAGGGAGTGGCCAAGGAAACACCATATATTTT.

This clone was picked up many times. The chain couples TRBV7-9 to TRBJ2-7; possible D gene TRBD2, 5 bases. Germline V CDR1 and CDR2: SEHNR, FQNEAQ (reference sequence). The ends were cut back, 1 base at V and 0 bases at J, with 10 bases in the middle. The CDR3 has 15 amino acids. CDR3 coding DNA: TGTGCCAGCAGCTTAGGAGAGGGTAACTCCTACGAGCAGTACTTC. Translating it yields CASSLGEGNSYEQYF.